The 2 T cell receptor beta chains presented below share a single source sample, sequenced in a study of early T cells in non-severe SARS-CoV-2 infection. Each CDR3 protein gets one entry after TCRdb re-called the 5' RACE reads with MiXCR. The repertoire holds tens of thousands of distinct CDR3 sequences, roughly 12% seen once, with less than 3% in the top ten. This specimen consisted of whole blood, obtained at baseline. These TCRs come from an adult who was a healthcare worker with PCR-confirmed SARS-CoV-2 infection or an uninfected control (not recorded which).

This chain uses TRBV6-2 or TRBV6-3 with TRBJ2-2; D is unresolved. In germline, CDR1 is MNHEY, CDR2 SVGEGT. With 0 bases removed from V and 6 bases from J, the gap between germline ends came to 5 bases. The CDR3 is made up of 13 amino acids. The DNA for the CDR3 is TGTGCCAGCAGTTACTCTATGGCCGGGGAGCTGTTTTTT. Amino acids: CASSYSMAGELFF.

The sample holds many counts of this clonotype. The junction departs from the called germline gene at one end, perhaps through a read error. This rearrangement joins TRBV3-1 to TRBJ1-2; the D is unclear. The CDR3 loop spans 15 amino acids. CDR1 is LGHDT, CDR2 YNNKEL, per germline (reference sequence). CDR3 loop: CASSQGQTYSYGYTF. CDR3 bases: TGTGCCAGCAGTCAAGGGCAAACGTACTCCTATGGCTACACCTTC. The entire variable domain, with the rest obtained from reference TRBV3-1 and TRBJ1-2, is as follows: DTAVSQTPKYLVTQMGNDKSIKCEQNLGHDTMYWYKQDSKKFLKIMFSYNNKELIINETVPNRFSPKSPDKAHLNLHINSLELGDSAVYFCASSQGQTYSYGYTFGSGTRLTVV.